A selection of T cell receptor beta chains follows, all from one sample in a study of OX40 agonist ivuxolimab in advanced cancers. Profiling relied on immunoSEQ multiplex PCR, and the TCRdb table lists in-frame clones only, not all of them. The sample includes tens of thousands of clones, 85% seen only once; the top ten take approximately 2%. Sequencing used CD4+ or CD8+ T cells sorted from blood, obtained in a trial of the OX40 agonist ivuxolimab. The receptors shown here come from an adult with an advanced solid tumor such as melanoma, head and neck, liver or kidney cancer. Each CDR3 is given with its conserved first and last residue. A D gene is named only where the DNA matches it firmly. Clone size is given for some rows only: seen once, a few or many times, or a class if the clone is expanded.

>TRBJ2-3|-|TRBD2|14|TRBV2
CASTRGGITDTQYF
TGTGCCAGCACCCGGGGGGGGATCACAGATACGCAGTATTTT
>TRBJ2-7|-|TRBD2|15|TRBV5-1
CASSLGLAGTYEQYF
TGCGCCAGCAGCTTGGGGCTAGCGGGCACCTACGAGCAGTACTTC
>TRBJ2-7|-|TRBD2|13|TRBV5-4
CASSFGGAYEQYF
TGTGCCAGCAGCTTCGGGGGGGCGTACGAGCAGTACTTC
>TRBJ1-5|-|TRBD1|15|TRBV28
CASSLGTGRWQPQHF
TGTGCCAGCAGTTTAGGGACAGGGAGATGGCAGCCCCAGCATTTT
>TRBJ1-1|few|-|11|TRBV20-1
CSGDTHTEAFF
TGCAGTGGCGACACCCACACTGAAGCTTTCTTT
>TRBJ2-7|-|-|15|TRBV6-6
CASRLSRGGTNEQYF
TGTGCCAGCAGATTAAGCAGGGGAGGGACCAACGAGCAGTACTTC
>TRBJ2-7|-|TRBD2|18|TRBV9
CASSEGTSGSKSSYEQYF
TGTGCCAGCAGCGAGGGGACTAGCGGGAGTAAAAGCTCCTACGAGCAGTACTTC
>TRBJ1-5|few|-|17|TRBV4-1
CASSQDRRTALNQPQHF
TGCGCCAGCAGCCAAGATCGAAGGACCGCACTCAATCAGCCCCAGCATTTT
>TRBJ2-1|-|TRBD2|16|TRBV4-3
CASSQAGLAGVGEQFF
TGCGCCAGCAGCCAGGCTGGACTAGCGGGGGTCGGGGAGCAGTTCTTC
>TRBJ1-6|-|TRBD1|14|TRBV28
CASSFGQGRAPLHF
TGTGCCAGCAGTTTCGGACAGGGAAGGGCACCCCTCCACTTT
>TRBJ2-7|-|-|15|TRBV9
CASTPGSANSYEQYF
TGTGCCAGCACCCCGGGTAGCGCGAATTCCTACGAGCAGTACTTC
>TRBJ1-1|-|TRBD1|15|TRBV7-2
CASSLGTGRNTEAFF
TGTGCCAGCAGCCTAGGGACAGGGCGGAACACTGAAGCTTTCTTT
>TRBJ1-2|few|-|13|TRBV30
CAWSLGDTGQNTF
TGTGCCTGGAGTCTGGGAGACACAGGGCAGAACACCTTC
>TRBJ2-7|-|-|12|TRBV10-3
CAISSPSYEQYF
TGTGCCATCAGCAGTCCCTCCTACGAGCAGTACTTC
>TRBJ2-7|-|-|13|TRBV5-4
CASSSELRAEQYF
TGTGCCAGCAGCTCAGAACTCCGGGCCGAGCAGTACTTC
>TRBJ2-7|-|-|15|TRBV6-1
CASSSASSGARKQYF
TGTGCCAGCAGTTCCGCAAGTTCAGGGGCGCGGAAGCAGTACTTC
>TRBJ1-2|once|TRBD1|14|TRBV7-9
CASSRDRADYGYTF
TGTGCCAGCAGCCGGGACAGGGCGGACTATGGCTACACCTTC